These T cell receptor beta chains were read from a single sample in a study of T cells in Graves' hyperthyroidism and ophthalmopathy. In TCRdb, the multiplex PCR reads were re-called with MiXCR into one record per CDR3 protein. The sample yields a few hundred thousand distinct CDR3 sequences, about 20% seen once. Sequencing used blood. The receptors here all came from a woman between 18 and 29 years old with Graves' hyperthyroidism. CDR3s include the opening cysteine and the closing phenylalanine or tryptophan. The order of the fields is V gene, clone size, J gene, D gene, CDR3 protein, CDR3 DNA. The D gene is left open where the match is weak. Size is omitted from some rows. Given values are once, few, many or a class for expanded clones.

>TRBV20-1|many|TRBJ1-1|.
CSAREGGLNTEAFF
TGCAGTGCTAGAGAAGGGGGGCTGAACACTGAAGCTTTCTTT
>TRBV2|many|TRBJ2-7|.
CASGGYEQYF
TGTGCCAGCGGGGGGTACGAGCAGTACTTC
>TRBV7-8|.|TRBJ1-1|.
CASSLSLGGWGTEAFF
TGTGCCAGCAGCCTCAGTCTGGGGGGCTGGGGCACTGAAGCTTTCTTT
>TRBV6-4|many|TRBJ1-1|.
CASRPPGRSQMNTEAFF
TGTGCCAGCAGGCCCCCTGGCAGATCACAGATGAACACTGAAGCTTTCTTT
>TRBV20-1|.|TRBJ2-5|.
CSSLGSQETQYF
TGCAGTTCCCTTGGGAGTCAAGAGACCCAGTACTTC
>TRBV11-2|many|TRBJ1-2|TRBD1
CASSLAGGADGYTF
TGTGCCAGCAGCTTAGCAGGGGGTGCGGATGGCTACACCTTC
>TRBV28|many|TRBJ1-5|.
CASSGAGAGPQHF
TGTGCCAGCAGCGGGGCAGGGGCAGGGCCCCAGCATTTT
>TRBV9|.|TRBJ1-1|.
CASSPSGGGDAFF
TGTGCCAGCAGCCCGTCCGGTGGAGGGGACGCTTTCTTT
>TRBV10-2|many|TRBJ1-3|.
CASKEVGVGNTIYF
TGCGCCAGCAAGGAAGTAGGGGTTGGAAACACCATATATTTT
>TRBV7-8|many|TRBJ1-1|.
CASSVDRNTEAFF
TGTGCCAGCAGCGTCGATAGGAACACTGAAGCTTTCTTT
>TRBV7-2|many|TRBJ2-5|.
CASTRTTALQETQYF
TGTGCCAGCACCCGCACTACAGCGCTTCAAGAGACCCAGTACTTC
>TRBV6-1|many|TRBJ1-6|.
CASAGTLGSPLHF
TGTGCCAGCGCCGGGACCCTGGGTTCACCCCTCCACTTT